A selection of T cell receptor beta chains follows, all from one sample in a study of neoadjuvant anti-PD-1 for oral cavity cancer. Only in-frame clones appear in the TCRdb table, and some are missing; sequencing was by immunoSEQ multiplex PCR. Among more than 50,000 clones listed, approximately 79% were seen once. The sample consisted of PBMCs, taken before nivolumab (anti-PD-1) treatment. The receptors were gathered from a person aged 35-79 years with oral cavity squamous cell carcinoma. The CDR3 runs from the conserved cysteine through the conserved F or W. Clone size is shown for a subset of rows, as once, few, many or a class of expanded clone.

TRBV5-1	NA	CASRRGEFYGYTF
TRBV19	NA	CASRTQGISNQPQHF
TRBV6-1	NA	CASPGRMNTEAFF
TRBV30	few	CAWSWQNTEAFF
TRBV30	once	CAWSVLRVYNQPQHF
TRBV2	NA	CASSEARGRGWDTQYF
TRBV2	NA	CASCRLTQETQYF
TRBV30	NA	CAWATGTALSGGYTF
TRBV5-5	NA	CASSPGQTNSPLHF
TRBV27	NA	CASSLVSVPYEQYF
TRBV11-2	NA	CASSLGDSPIPGYGYTF
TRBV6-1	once	CASKAGVQETQYF
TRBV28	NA	CASNFRGSGSHEQYF
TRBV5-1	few	CASQPSLVINYGYTF
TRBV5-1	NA	CASSQGQYGYTF
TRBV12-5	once	CASGLTASTDTQYF
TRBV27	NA	CASRGIGGANYGYTF
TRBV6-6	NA	CASRLTGVSNYGYTF
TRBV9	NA	CASSVGALTDTQYF
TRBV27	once	CASTSNSGRANNEQFF
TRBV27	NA	CASSFGPRRAEAFF
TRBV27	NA	CASSSRPTGDSPLHF
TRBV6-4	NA	CASRGTGYGAHTEAFF
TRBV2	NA	CASMGGGSRPYEQYF
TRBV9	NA	CASPKASRAGLRDEQFF
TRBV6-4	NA	CASSQDLSNQPQHF
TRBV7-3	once	CASSLGQGGTYEQYF
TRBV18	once	CASSPLPGTMNTEAFF
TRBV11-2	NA	CASSFGPGQGPNNEQFF
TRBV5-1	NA	CASSLDQGWYTEAFF
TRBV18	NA	CASSSEASGGAEQYF
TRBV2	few	CASRRRSGGTDTQYF
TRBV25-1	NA	CASRPTGTNIQYF
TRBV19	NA	CASSIEAASLRNEQFF
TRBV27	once	CASSFKLIGGVSQPQHF
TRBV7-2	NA	CASSSRTGGLYNQPQHF
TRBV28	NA	CASSIRDVGNTIYF
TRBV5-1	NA	CASSLIQGAGGANVLTF
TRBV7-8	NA	CASSSNWEGAFF
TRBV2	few	CASFRGQGNTEAFF
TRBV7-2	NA	CASSFEGALNSPLHF
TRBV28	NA	CASSSPAGGDTEAFF
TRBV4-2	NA	CASSQGTSGGSNTQYF
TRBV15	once	CATSRVRGLTDEQFF
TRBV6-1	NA	CASTRTGTANQPQHF
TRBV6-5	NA	CASSHSTGRDEQYF
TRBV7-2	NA	CASSLLGGAQGDTQYF
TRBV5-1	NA	CASSLNGVNTEAFF
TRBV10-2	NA	CASSPTPSTDTQYF
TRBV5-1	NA	CASSRDGVNTGELFF
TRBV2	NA	CASSLGQGLGEKLFF